These 20 T cell receptor beta chains were sequenced from one sample in a study of blood T cell repertoires in COVID-19. Profiled with immunoSEQ multiplex PCR; TCRdb holds only in-frame clones, not every one. The repertoire has approximately 63,000 clones, about 80% of them found once; the top ten carry about 50%. The sequencing sample was made of peripheral blood. The receptors here all came from a woman of 80 years or more with acute or convalescent COVID-19.

V is TRBV6-4 and J is TRBJ1-2; weak D call: TRBD1 (6 bases). Between the trimmed V and J ends, which lost 7 bases and 0 bases, there was a span of 15 bases. This CDR3 has 15 residues. The germline gives CDR1 MRHNA, CDR2 SNTAGT. The CDR3 DNA is TGTGCCAGCACCCCAAATGCAGGGGCTAACTATGGCTACACCTTC. This codes for CASTPNAGANYGYTF.

This chain joins TRBV9 and TRBJ2-2; 8 nucleotides align to TRBD2. J lost 3 bases, V lost 5 bases, and 9 bases had no gene match. Germline CDR1 and CDR2: SGDLS and YYNGEE. This CDR3 is built from 16 residues. CDR3 nucleotides: TGTGCCAGCAGGCCAAGCGGGAGCATCGACACCGGGGAGCTGTTTTTT. This codes for CASRPSGSIDTGELFF.

The rearrangement links TRBV6-6 to TRBJ2-5, with unresolved D. The CDR3 covers 11 residues. V shed 5 bases and J shed 6 bases, with 7 bases lying between them. Germline-derived CDR1 and CDR2 are MNHNY and SVGAGI (reference sequence). The CDR3 coding sequence is TGTGCCAGCAGTAGTAGCAAGACCCAGTACTTC. Residues: CASSSSKTQYF.

This chain links TRBV30 with TRBJ1-4, with TRBD1 matching over 9 bases. With V trimmed by 5 bases and J by 2 bases, 3 bases remained unmatched. The CDR3 runs 14 residues. CDR1 is GTSNPN, CDR2 SVGIG, per germline (reference sequence). CDR3 DNA: TGTGCCTGGGGACAGGGGCGGACTAATGAAAAACTGTTTTTT. Its protein product is CAWGQGRTNEKLFF.

V and J are TRBV5-5 and TRBJ2-3; D unclear. Trimming took 3 bases from V and 0 from J, leaving 5 bases between them. The germline V gene has CDR1 SGHKS and CDR2 YYEKEE (reference sequence). The CDR3 is 13 amino acids. The CDR3 region is CASSYSSTDTQYF. The CDR3 DNA follows: TGTGCCAGCAGCTACTCCAGCACAGATACGCAGTATTTT. Looking up the rest from reference TRBV5-5 and TRBJ2-3 gives the full variable domain: DAGVTQSPTHLIKTRGQQVTLRCSPISGHKSVSWYQQVLGQGPQFIFQYYEKEERGRGNFPDRFSARQFPNYSSELNVNALLLGDSALYLCASSYSSTDTQYFGPGTRLTVL.

This chain connects TRBV2 to TRBJ1-5; 7 bases line up with TRBD1. Germline values: CDR1 SNHLY, CDR2 FYNNEI. The CDR3 has 15 residues. Trimming took 8 bases from V and 0 from J; bases not matched to a gene: 7. The CDR3 spells CASRGQPYSNQPQHF. CDR3 coding DNA: TGTGCCAGCCGGGGACAGCCTTATAGCAATCAGCCCCAGCATTTT.

This chain uses TRBV9 with TRBJ1-5; D is perhaps TRBD1 (5 bases). Germline V gene lookup returns CDR1 SGDLS and CDR2 YYNGEE. The CDR3 sequence is 15 residues long. Trimming cost V 3 bases and J 6 bases, with 16 bases left between them. Here the CDR3 DNA reads TGTGCCAGCAGCGCGCTCGGCGACAGTGGTCAGCCCCAGCATTTT. Protein product: CASSALGDSGQPQHF.

This chain uses TRBV4-1 with TRBJ1-3, with D possibly being TRBD1 (6 bases). This CDR3 spans 15 amino acids. CDR1 is MGHRA, CDR2 YSYEKL, per germline. The ends were cut back, 2 bases at V and 3 bases at J, with 11 bases in the middle. The DNA for the CDR3 is TGCGCCAGCAGCCAAAGGGGGAGTCGTGGAAACACCATATATTTT. This encodes CASSQRGSRGNTIYF.

There are a few counts of this clone. The V and J genes are TRBV3-1 (or the pseudogene TRBV3-2) and TRBJ2-2, with 10 bases lining up with TRBD1. CDR1 and CDR2 (germline): LGHDT, YNNKEL (reference sequence). The CDR3 has 17 residues. J lost 5 bases, V lost 0 bases, and 6 bases had no gene match. The CDR3 DNA is TGTGCCAGCAGCCAAGATCGGAGGACAGGGGGGACCGGGGAGCTGTTTTTT. As protein: CASSQDRRTGGTGELFF.

The chain links TRBV29-1 to TRBJ2-5; 10 bases match TRBD1. V lost 6 bases to trimming and J lost 5 bases; unmatched junction nucleotides: 6. The germline CDR1 and CDR2 sequences are SQVTM and ANQGSEA. The CDR3 is made up of 13 amino acids. DNA for the CDR3: TGCAGCGTGTCCGGGACAGGGGAGGAGACCCAGTACTTC. It encodes CSVSGTGEETQYF.

CDR3 sequence (DNA): TGTGCCAGCAGTACAGGTCTCGGGCGCTCACCCCTCCACTTT. Residues: CASSTGLGRSPLHF. This rearrangement joins TRBV27 to TRBJ1-6, with D tentatively TRBD1 (5 bases). V gave up 5 bases and J gave up 10 bases, with 15 bases separating them. The CDR3 totals 14 residues. The germline gives CDR1 MNHEY, CDR2 SMNVEV (reference sequence).

This sequence joins TRBV9 and TRBJ2-4; TRBD2 matches at 8 bases. The CDR3 consists of 16 residues. Germline trimming cut 2 bases from V and 1 base from J; bases unmatched to any gene: 5. Looked up from germline, CDR1 is SGDLS and CDR2 is YYNGEE. CDR3 sequence: CASSVSGRGAKNIQYF. The CDR3 DNA reads as TGTGCCAGCAGCGTGAGCGGGAGAGGGGCCAAAAACATTCAGTACTTC. The full variable domain, rest sourced from reference TRBV9 and TRBJ2-4, is DSGVTQTPKHLITATGQRVTLRCSPRSGDLSVYWYQQSLDQGLQFLIQYYNGEERAKGNILERFSAQQFPDLHSELNLSSLELGDSALYFCASSVSGRGAKNIQYFGAGTRLSVL.

The rearrangement uses TRBV4-1 and TRBJ2-5; 11 nucleotides align to TRBD2. Germline-derived CDR1 and CDR2 are MGHRA and YSYEKL. The CDR3 is 16 amino acids. After removal of 0 bases from V and 7 bases from J, the junction contained 7 bases not matched to a gene. The CDR3 bases are TGCGCCAGCAGCCAAGATTTACTAGCGGGAGTAGCGACCCAGTACTTC. Encoded protein: CASSQDLLAGVATQYF.

This chain joins TRBV7-9 and TRBJ2-5; tentative D call: TRBD2 (6 bases). This CDR3 is 13 amino acids long. Germline V gene lookup returns CDR1 SEHNR and CDR2 FQNEAQ (reference sequence). V was shortened by 6 bases and J by 1 base, with 9 bases between the two germline ends. CDR3 sequence: CASSRGGQETQYF. The CDR3 DNA sequence: TGTGCCAGCAGTCGGGGAGGCCAAGAGACCCAGTACTTC.

V usage is TRBV2 and J usage is TRBJ1-1, with 8 nucleotides matching TRBD1. This CDR3 is 12 amino acids long. CDR1 and CDR2 from the germline V gene are SNHLY and FYNNEI. J gave up 8 bases and V 5 bases, and 4 bases lay outside the gene matches. The CDR3 loop is CASSYGQGEAFF. Here the CDR3 DNA reads TGTGCCAGCAGTTATGGACAGGGCGAAGCTTTCTTT. The full variable domain, with the rest looked up from reference TRBV2 and TRBJ1-1, is EPEVTQTPSHQVTQMGQEVILRCVPISNHLYFYWYRQILGQKVEFLVSFYNNEISEKSEIFDDQFSVERPDGSNFTLKIRSTKLEDSAMYFCASSYGQGEAFFGQGTRLTVV.

The chain combines TRBV27 with TRBJ1-6, with D tentatively TRBD1 (6 bases). Germline V gene lookup returns CDR1 MNHEY and CDR2 SMNVEV (reference sequence). The CDR3 spans 14 residues. CDR3 DNA: TGTGCGGTCAACAGGGTGGCCTATAATTCACCCCTCCACTTT. It codes for CAVNRVAYNSPLHF.

Here the CDR3 reads CASNTGQGGWFDTEAFF. CDR3 nucleotide sequence: TGTGCCAGCAATACCGGACAGGGGGGGTGGTTCGACACTGAAGCTTTCTTT. The J gene is TRBJ1-1, the V gene TRBV9; TRBD1 matches at 10 bases. The V gene end was trimmed by 6 bases and the J gene end by 3 bases; junction bases not matched to a gene: 14. Germline V gene data show CDR1 as SGDLS and CDR2 as YYNGEE. The CDR3 spans 17 residues.

The CDR3 region has the DNA TGTGCCTGGAGTGGACCACAGATGGGCCATAGCACAGATACGCAGTATTTT. It codes for CAWSGPQMGHSTDTQYF. The genes are TRBV30 and TRBJ2-3; unclear D gene. This CDR3 contains 17 residues. Germline V gene lookup returns CDR1 GTSNPN and CDR2 SVGIG (reference sequence). Deletions cut 1 base from V and 0 bases from J, with 17 bases between.

Remarks on this clone: A junction boundary mismatches the germline segment, possibly from a read error. V gene TRBV7-7 combines with J gene TRBJ2-7; 7 bases agree with TRBD2. The CDR3 is 13 residues long. Germline assignment: CDR1 SSHAT and CDR2 FNYEAQ (reference sequence). CDR3 region: CASSPPGGYEQYF. CDR3 DNA sequence: TGTGCTAGCAGCCCCCCGGGGGGCTACGAGCAGTACTTC.

Written as DNA, the CDR3 is TGTGCCAGCAGTGATAAGCTTCGCAGCAATCAGCCCCAGCATTTT. Translation: CASSDKLRSNQPQHF. The chain carries TRBV6-1 and TRBJ1-5; D is undetermined. CDR3 size: 15 residues. V lost 3 bases, J lost 1 base, and 10 bases lay in between. Germline V gene data show CDR1 as MNHNS and CDR2 as SASEGT.